This T cell receptor (beta chain) was captured by sequencing in a study of blood T cell repertoires in COVID-19. Seattle participants joined during active infection and were tracked over time. How the authors handled the data: Scientists estimated how many nucleated cells there were by amplifying reference gene primers. TCRdb keeps only in-frame clones here, not all; method: immunoSEQ multiplex PCR. From that table come the V and J calls and clone size; the DNA was used to work out D and trimming. Of 90,000 or so clones listed, 89% are singletons. This CDR3 contains 13 residues. Germline V CDR1 and CDR2: SGHNT, YENEEA. The V gene end was trimmed by 3 bases and the J gene end by 5 bases; junction bases not matched to a gene: 1.

The chain employs TRBV11-3 and TRBJ2-1; 7 bases are shared with TRBD1. Sequencing used peripheral blood. This clonotype was obtained from a man aged 55 to 70 with COVID-19, enrolled during active disease. The CDR3 DNA follows: TGTGCCAGCAGCTTCGGACAGGACAATGAGCAGTTCTTC. Encoded protein: CASSFGQDNEQFF.